This entry lists 8 T cell receptor beta chains sequenced from one sample in a study of T cell changes during pregnancy in multiple sclerosis. Measured with immunoSEQ multiplex PCR; TCRdb has only the in-frame clones, and not every one. Of 60,000 or so clones listed, just under 95% are singletons. The sample here was CD4+ T cells from peripheral blood mononuclear cells, taken before pregnancy. The receptors were sampled from a female donor with multiple sclerosis, enrolled in a pregnancy study.

The chain combines TRBV7-9 with TRBJ1-1; a weak D match, TRBD1 (5 bases). The CDR3 loop spans 13 amino acids. The V gene's germline CDR1 is SEHNR and CDR2 FQNEAQ (reference sequence). With 1 base removed from V and 6 bases from J, the gap between germline ends came to 9 bases. The CDR3 nucleotides are TGTGCCAGCAGCTTAGGACAGCGGGCTGAAGCTTTCTTT. As protein: CASSLGQRAEAFF.

This chain joins TRBV7-3 and TRBJ2-1, with 7 nucleotides matching TRBD2. This CDR3 comprises 15 residues. With V trimmed by 5 bases and J by 4 bases, 8 bases remained unmatched. CDR1 SGHTA and CDR2 FQGTGA come from the germline V gene. This CDR3 is CASSPRLAAYNEQFF. For the CDR3, the DNA is TGTGCCAGCAGCCCCCGACTAGCAGCGTACAATGAGCAGTTCTTC.

J is TRBJ2-4 and V is TRBV5-1, with 8 bases matching TRBD1. The V gene's germline CDR1 is SGHRS and CDR2 YFSETQ. Unmatched junction bases numbered 1, after V lost 1 base and J lost 4 bases. The length of the CDR3 is 14 residues. CDR3 in amino acids: CASSLWDRKNIQYF. In DNA form, the CDR3 reads TGCGCCAGCAGCTTGTGGGACAGGAAAAACATTCAGTACTTC.

The chain carries TRBV19 and TRBJ2-1; D perhaps matches TRBD2 (6 bases). Trimming pared 6 bases from V and 0 bases from J, leaving 9 bases between. The germline V gene has CDR1 LNHDA and CDR2 SQIVND (reference sequence). This CDR3 is built from 14 residues. For the CDR3, the DNA is TGTGCCAGTAGACTAGCTAACTCCTACAATGAGCAGTTCTTC. This gives the protein CASRLANSYNEQFF.

The chain carries TRBV6-6 and TRBJ2-7, with a tentative D call TRBD2 (6 bases). Trimming shortened V by 4 bases and J by 2 bases, and 15 bases separated the two germline ends. Germline V gives CDR1 MNHNY, CDR2 SVGAGI (reference sequence). The length of the CDR3 is 15 residues. CDR3 bases: TGTGCCAGCAGTTGGGCGGAGGGAACAACCTACGAGCAGTACTTC. This encodes CASSWAEGTTYEQYF.

This clone is a singleton in its sample. CDR3 coding DNA: TGTGCCAGCAGCTTACACGGCAATGAGCAGTTCTTC. It translates to CASSLHGNEQFF. V usage is TRBV11-2 and J usage is TRBJ2-1; D not certain. Germline V CDR1 and CDR2: SGHAT, FQNNGV. The CDR3 is made up of 12 amino acids. V dropped 2 bases and J dropped 6 bases, with 5 bases sitting between them.

This rearrangement joins TRBV5-1 to TRBJ2-3; D possibly corresponds to TRBD1 (6 bases). From germline, CDR1 is SGHRS and CDR2 YFSETQ. This CDR3 is 14 amino acids long. Trimming removed 4 bases from V and 0 bases from J, with 9 bases in between. CDR3 in amino acids: CASSQDSSTDTQYF. CDR3 nucleotide sequence: TGCGCCAGCAGCCAGGACAGCAGCACAGATACGCAGTATTTT.

This clone was found once. The chain uses TRBV21-1 and TRBJ2-7; the table's TRBD1 call for D was not verified on the DNA. TRBV21-1 is a recognized pseudogene. CDR3 length: 16 residues. The CDR3 sequence is CASSKQGTARSYEQYF. For the CDR3, the DNA is TGTGCCAGCAGCAAACAAGGGACAGCGCGGTCCTACGAGCAGTACTTC.